The text below deals with one T cell receptor beta chain. Some clones are missing from TCRdb's copy, which holds only in-frame ones; the method was immunoSEQ multiplex PCR. The sample shows 130,000 to 150,000 clones, about 80% of them seen only once. Germline V gene lookup returns CDR1 SQVTM and CDR2 ANQGSEA. This CDR3 has 12 residues. Trimming cost V 0 bases and J 9 bases, with 11 bases left between them. These data come from a study of blood T cell repertoires in COVID-19. This TCR was recovered from a human donor in a cohort sampled during active COVID-19. J is TRBJ1-2 and V is TRBV29-1; a weak D match, TRBD1 (5 bases). The sequencing sample was made of peripheral blood. The CDR3 protein is CSVEETRGSYTF. CDR3 DNA: TGCAGCGTTGAAGAAACCCGGGGGAGCTACACCTTC. The full variable domain, completed using reference TRBV29-1 and TRBJ1-2, is SAVISQKPSRDICQRGTSLTIQCQVDSQVTMMFWYRQQPGQSLTLIATANQGSEATYESGFVIDKFPISRPNLTFSTLTVSNMSPEDSSIYLCSVEETRGSYTFGSGTRLTVV.